The 2 T cell receptor beta chains given below trace back to one sample, sequenced in a study of memory CD4+ T cells and cytomegalovirus serostatus. Produced via immunoSEQ multiplex PCR; TCRdb's table is partial and in-frame only. The sample lists around 60,000 clones, less than 85% occurring once. The sort gate was single viable CD3+CD4+CD8-CD45RO+ cells for memory CD4+ T cells. Material: memory CD4+ T cells from blood. The source is an adult in good health and CMV-seronegative. Some clones in this sample may be carry-over from other donors' samples.

V gene TRBV4-2 combines with J gene TRBJ2-1; TRBD2 agrees at 14 bases. V gave up 4 bases and J gave up 9 bases; unmatched junction bases: 8. The germline V gene has CDR1 LGHNA and CDR2 YNFKEQ. The CDR3 is 16 residues long. For the CDR3, the DNA is TGTGCCAGCAGCCTCCGGACTAGCGGGGGGCAGGGTGAGCAGTTCTTC. It is translated as CASSLRTSGGQGEQFF.

This chain links TRBV5-4 with TRBJ2-5; 10 nucleotides align to TRBD2. The germline gives CDR1 SGHNT, CDR2 YYREEE (reference sequence). The CDR3 extends over 16 amino acids. Unmatched junction bases numbered 7, after V lost 5 bases and J lost 0 bases. The CDR3 sequence is CASRSGTSVYQETQYF. CDR3 nucleotide sequence: TGTGCCAGCAGATCCGGGACTAGCGTGTACCAAGAGACCCAGTACTTC.